The source of this T cell receptor (beta chain) is a study of post-analysis software for immune sequencing data. Study-wide results and limits: Five TRBV segments were more frequent in patients than controls; TRBV5-6, TRBV5-1 and TRBV20-1 belonged to this group.

This clonotype has a count of ten or more. Its antigen is currently unknown. Built from TCR beta cDNA, the libraries had unique molecular identifiers in them. MiXCR, applied by TCRdb to the PCR reads, yields one record per CDR3 protein. Of 150,000 or so distinct CDR3 sequences in the sample, 35% to 40% were seen once. Germline V gene lookup returns CDR1 MDHEN and CDR2 SYDVKM. Trimming pared 4 bases from V and 2 bases from J, leaving 6 bases between. The CDR3 sequence is 14 residues long. The rearrangement links TRBV28 to TRBJ2-6, with a tentative D call TRBD2 (6 bases). The sample here was blood, taken after autologous hematopoietic stem cell transplantation. This receptor was identified in a girl aged 10 to 17 with multiple sclerosis. The CDR3 DNA reads TGTGCCAGCAGTTCGGGGGCTGGGGCCAACGTCCTGACTTTC. It encodes CASSSGAGANVLTF.